This entry concerns a single T cell receptor beta chain. Its antigen is still unknown. No quality values exist for individual bases; no much larger clone is one base distant. High-throughput TCR beta sequencing profiled peripheral blood CD8+ and CD4+ T cells from healthy donors, Susac syndrome patients and multiple sclerosis patients. The Susac syndrome patients fulfilled recently defined diagnostic criteria for either definite or probable disease. Bulk CD8+ and CD4+ T cells were purified by magnetic negative isolation, while CD8+ TEMRA cells were enriched using FACS. Blood was drawn into EDTA tubes, processed within 24 hours, and PBMCs were isolated by density gradient centrifugation. PBMCs destined for TCR sequencing were cryopreserved in liquid nitrogen and later thawed in a 37 °C water bath. A purity of at least 90% was achieved for sorted or isolated CD4+, CD8+ and CD8+ TEMRA cells. RNA was extracted using the RNeasy kit, and 0.5 to 1 microgram was reverse transcribed with random hexamers. TCR beta CDR3 regions were amplified with the immunoSEQ multiplex PCR assay covering 54 Vbeta and 13 Jbeta segments. Bias from PCR amplification was corrected by using a synthetic template baseline for primer optimization and for computational correction. The study's own analysis went as follows. Only productive sequences were kept, with reads annotated to V, D and J genes according to IMGT and analyzed in immunoSEQ Analyzer. Clonality was computed as one minus Shannon entropy normalized by log2 of the number of productive unique sequences. For each patient and control, public and private clones were evaluated within the 100 most prevalent clones. Susac-specific clones were defined as absent from healthy and MS cohorts, over a thousand published viral clones and other ImmuneACCESS disease sequences. The public reads were quality trimmed at Q25 with fastp and then assembled into clones with MiXCR by TCRdb, keeping productive beta chains. Rows with a matching CDR3 protein are joined into one entry that keeps the most common DNA and genes. In this record, the V and J calls reflect TCRdb's handling and not the investigators' own analysis. The sample table contains a few hundred thousand distinct CDR3 sequences; only one count was recorded for approximately 94% of them. The ten largest clones represent around 0.15% of the sample.

The data originate from a study of CD8 T cells in Susac syndrome (dated by TCRdb to about 2019). With respect to the entire study: Of the Susac syndrome patients who were sequenced, roughly 6 had clinically active disease and roughly 8 were in clinical remission. At blood withdrawal, Susac syndrome patients were either therapy-naive, taking corticosteroids (in some cases with IVIg as well), or taking IVIg alone. The study used repertoire sequencing to test whether antigen drove CD8+ T cell activation and differentiation in Susac syndrome. Broader findings and caveats from the paper: No clonal expansion was detected in the CD4+ T cell repertoire of Susac syndrome patients. The TCR sequencing and HLA analysis was acknowledged to have included a relatively small number of individuals.

For CDR1 and CDR2, the germline V gene lists SNHLY and FYNNEI. Taken from cysteine to phenylalanine, the CDR3 has 15 residues. Left in the record is the CDR3 DNA by itself, 45 bases read in frame from the first base. Between the V and J ends, shortened by 7 bases and 2 bases respectively, the junction contains 14 bases. The chain joins TRBV2 to TRBJ1-4; a tentative D call is TRBD1 (5 bases match). The sample was CD4+ T cells from PBMCs. The clonotype was recovered from a human donor with Susac syndrome. CDR3 reads: CASIPGRATNEKLFF. In nucleotides, the sequence is TGTGCCAGCATACCAGGGAGGGCGACTAATGAAAAACTGTTTTTT.